These 4 T cell receptor beta chains were all obtained from the same sample, sequenced in a study of cytomegalovirus exposure and HLA in healthy donors. TCRdb keeps only in-frame clones here, not all; method: immunoSEQ multiplex PCR. Found here are fewer than 150,000 clones, 80% to 90% of them singletons; the top ten hold 7.5% to 10%. Sequencing input: PBMCs. These TCRs come from a woman between 18 and 30 years old in good health and CMV-seropositive.

The chain links TRBV18 to TRBJ2-6, with D possibly being TRBD2 (6 bases). The germline V gene has CDR1 KGHSH and CDR2 LQKENI. The CDR3 contains 17 residues. V shed 6 bases and J shed 0 bases, with 15 bases lying between them. The CDR3: CASSPVTGSSGANVLTF. CDR3 nucleotide sequence: TGTGCCAGCTCGCCGGTGACCGGGAGCTCTGGGGCCAACGTCCTGACTTTC.

The chain uses TRBV11-1 and TRBJ2-2, with TRBD1 as a possible D gene (6 bases). Germline CDR1 is SGHAT and CDR2 is FQDESV (reference sequence). V was trimmed by 1 base and J by 6 bases, leaving 9 bases between them. CDR3 length: 14 residues. As DNA, the CDR3 is TGTGCCAGCAGCTTAGGGTGGGGGCCCGGGGAGCTGTTTTTT. Amino acids: CASSLGWGPGELFF.

V usage is TRBV5-4 and J usage is TRBJ2-2; 12 bases agree with TRBD1. The V gene's germline CDR1 is SGHNT and CDR2 YYREEE (reference sequence). Trimming took 4 bases from V and 5 from J; bases not matched to a gene: 6. The CDR3 runs to 16 residues. Here the CDR3 reads CASSRGQGARTGELFF. CDR3 nucleotides: TGTGCCAGCAGCCGGGGACAGGGGGCGAGAACCGGGGAGCTGTTTTTT.

The V gene is TRBV5-4, the J gene TRBJ1-1; D may be TRBD1 (6 bases). The CDR3 has 15 residues. The germline CDR1 and CDR2 sequences are SGHNT and YYREEE (reference sequence). V dropped 0 bases and J dropped 1 base, with 10 bases sitting between them. This chain's CDR3 is CASSLVGTPNTEAFF. The CDR3 DNA reads TGTGCCAGCAGCTTGGTTGGGACACCGAACACTGAAGCTTTCTTT.